This TCR beta chain was profiled in a study of T-cell memory formation after mild COVID-19. Each CDR3 protein is one row after TCRdb ran MiXCR on the 5' RACE reads. The sample shows around 470,000 distinct CDR3 sequences, 20% of them seen only once. Trimming left V 9 bases short and J 3 bases short, with 11 bases between. The CDR3 loop spans 12 amino acids. Germline V gene data show CDR1 as MDHEN and CDR2 as SYDVKM. The chain links TRBV28 to TRBJ1-2, with D unresolved. Sequencing was carried out using PBMCs or a T cell subset sorted from them (not recorded which). The TCR sequence derives from an adult woman who had mild COVID-19 (a few samples of this study predate the infection). Cell type and time point are not known. CDR3 in amino acids: CASQGIDYGYTF. Written as DNA, the CDR3 is TGTGCCAGTCAAGGCATAGACTATGGCTACACCTTC.